This TCR beta chain emerged from a study of T cell repertoires in cytomegalovirus infection. The CDR3 contains 16 residues. Germline loops: CDR1 SGHTA, CDR2 FQGNSA. Trimming cost V 1 base and J 4 bases; bases outside gene matches: 9. MiXCR, run by TCRdb on the reads, gives a single entry per CDR3 protein. Of about 500,000 distinct CDR3 sequences listed, around 30% are singletons. Of note for this clonotype: Its antigen is currently unknown.

The chain joins TRBV7-2 to TRBJ1-2, with 7 positions matching TRBD1. Specimen: cultured PBMCs, collected from culture after CMV antigen stimulation. The clonotype originates from a human donor in good health (CMV status not recorded). Some clones in this sample may be carry-over from other donors' samples. The CDR3 here is CASSLDPPGGGYGYTF. The CDR3 bases are TGTGCCAGCAGCTTAGACCCCCCAGGGGGGGGCTATGGCTACACCTTC.